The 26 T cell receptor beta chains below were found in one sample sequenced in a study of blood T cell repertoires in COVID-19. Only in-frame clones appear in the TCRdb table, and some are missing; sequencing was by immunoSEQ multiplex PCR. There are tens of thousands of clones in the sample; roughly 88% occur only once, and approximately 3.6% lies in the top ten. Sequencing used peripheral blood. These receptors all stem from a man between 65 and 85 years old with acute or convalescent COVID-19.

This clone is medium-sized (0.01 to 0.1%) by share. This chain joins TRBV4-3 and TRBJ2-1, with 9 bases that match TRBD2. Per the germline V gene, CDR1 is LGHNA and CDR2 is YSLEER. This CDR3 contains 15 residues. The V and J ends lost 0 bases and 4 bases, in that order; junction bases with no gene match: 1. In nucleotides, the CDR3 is TGCGCCAGCAGCCAAGAAGCGGGGGGTTACAATGAGCAGTTCTTC. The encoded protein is CASSQEAGGYNEQFF.

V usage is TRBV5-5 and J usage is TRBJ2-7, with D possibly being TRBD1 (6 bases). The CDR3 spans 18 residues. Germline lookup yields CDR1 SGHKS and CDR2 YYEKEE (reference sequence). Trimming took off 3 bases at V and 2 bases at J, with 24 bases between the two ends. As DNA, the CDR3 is TGTGCCAGCAGCTCGGGAAACCCAACAGGGTGGCGGACCTACGAGCAGTACTTC. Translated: CASSSGNPTGWRTYEQYF. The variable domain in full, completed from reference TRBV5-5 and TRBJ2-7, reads DAGVTQSPTHLIKTRGQQVTLRCSPISGHKSVSWYQQVLGQGPQFIFQYYEKEERGRGNFPDRFSARQFPNYSSELNVNALLLGDSALYLCASSSGNPTGWRTYEQYFGPGTRLTVT.

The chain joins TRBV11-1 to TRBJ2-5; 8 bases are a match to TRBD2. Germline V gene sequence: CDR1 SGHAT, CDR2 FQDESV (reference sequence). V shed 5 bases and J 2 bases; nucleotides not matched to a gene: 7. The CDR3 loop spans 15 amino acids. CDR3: CASSPGGGGQETQYF. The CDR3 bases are TGTGCCAGCAGCCCCGGGGGGGGTGGACAAGAGACCCAGTACTTC.

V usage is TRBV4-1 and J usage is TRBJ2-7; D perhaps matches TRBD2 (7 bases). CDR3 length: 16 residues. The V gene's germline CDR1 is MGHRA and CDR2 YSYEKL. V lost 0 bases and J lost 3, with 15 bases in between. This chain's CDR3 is CASSQEPVRGHYEQYF. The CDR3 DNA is TGCGCCAGCAGCCAAGAACCTGTGCGGGGGCACTACGAGCAGTACTTC.

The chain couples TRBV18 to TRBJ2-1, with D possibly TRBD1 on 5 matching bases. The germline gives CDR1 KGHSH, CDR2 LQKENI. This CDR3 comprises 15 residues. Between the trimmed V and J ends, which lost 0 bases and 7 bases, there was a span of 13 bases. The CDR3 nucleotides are TGTGCCAGCTCACCACCCGGTACAGGTACTAATGAGCAGTTCTTC. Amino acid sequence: CASSPPGTGTNEQFF.

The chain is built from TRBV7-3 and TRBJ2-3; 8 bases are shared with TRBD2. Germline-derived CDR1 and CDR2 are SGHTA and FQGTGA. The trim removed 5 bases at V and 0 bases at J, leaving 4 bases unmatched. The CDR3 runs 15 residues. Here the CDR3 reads CASSSSGASTDTQYF. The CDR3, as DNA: TGTGCCAGCAGCAGTAGCGGGGCTAGCACAGATACGCAGTATTTT.

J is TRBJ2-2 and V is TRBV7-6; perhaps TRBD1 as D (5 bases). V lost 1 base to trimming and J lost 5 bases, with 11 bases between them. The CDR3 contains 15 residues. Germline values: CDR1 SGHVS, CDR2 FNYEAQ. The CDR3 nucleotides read TGTGCCAGCAGCTTAGAAGGGGCGCGGACCGGGGAGCTGTTTTTT. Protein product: CASSLEGARTGELFF.

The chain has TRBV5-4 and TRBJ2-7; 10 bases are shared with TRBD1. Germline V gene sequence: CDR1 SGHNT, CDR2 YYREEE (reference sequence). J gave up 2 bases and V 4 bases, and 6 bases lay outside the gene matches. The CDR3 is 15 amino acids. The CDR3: CASSSRDRGPYEQYF. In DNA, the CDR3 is TGTGCCAGCAGCAGCCGGGACAGGGGACCCTACGAGCAGTACTTC.

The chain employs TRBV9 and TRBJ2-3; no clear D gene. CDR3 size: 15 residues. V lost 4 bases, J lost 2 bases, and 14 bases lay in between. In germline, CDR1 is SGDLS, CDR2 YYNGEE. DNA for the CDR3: TGTGCCAGCAGCCCGACTCTCGATTCCACAGATACGCAGTATTTT. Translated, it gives CASSPTLDSTDTQYF.

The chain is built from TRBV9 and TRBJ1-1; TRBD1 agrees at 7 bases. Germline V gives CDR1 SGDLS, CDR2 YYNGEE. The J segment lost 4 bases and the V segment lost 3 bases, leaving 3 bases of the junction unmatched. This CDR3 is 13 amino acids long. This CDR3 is CASSAQGGTEAFF. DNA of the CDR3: TGTGCCAGCAGCGCCCAGGGGGGCACTGAAGCTTTCTTT.

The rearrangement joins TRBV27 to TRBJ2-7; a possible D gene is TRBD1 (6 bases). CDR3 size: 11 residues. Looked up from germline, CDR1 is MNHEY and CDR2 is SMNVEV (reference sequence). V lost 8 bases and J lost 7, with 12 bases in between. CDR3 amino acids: CASQGPGEQYF. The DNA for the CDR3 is TGTGCCAGCCAGGGGCCGGGAGAGCAGTACTTC.

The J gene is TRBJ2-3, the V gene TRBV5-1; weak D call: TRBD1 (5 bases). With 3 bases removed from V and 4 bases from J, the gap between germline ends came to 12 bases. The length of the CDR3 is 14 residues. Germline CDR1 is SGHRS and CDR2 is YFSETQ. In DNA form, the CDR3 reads TGCGCCAGCAGCTGGGGCCCGATCGCAGATACGCAGTATTTT. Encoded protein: CASSWGPIADTQYF.

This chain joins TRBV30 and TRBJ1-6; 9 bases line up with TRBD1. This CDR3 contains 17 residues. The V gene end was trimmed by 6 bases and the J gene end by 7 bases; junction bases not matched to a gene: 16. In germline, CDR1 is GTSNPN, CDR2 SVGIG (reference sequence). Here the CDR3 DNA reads TGTGCCTGTAGGGACAGGGATTACAGGGGGGGAAATTCACCCCTCCACTTT. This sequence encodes CACRDRDYRGGNSPLHF.

CDR3 region: CASSLYWTSNEQYF. CDR3 DNA sequence: TGTGCCAGCAGCTTGTATTGGACTAGTAACGAGCAGTACTTC. The chain employs TRBV5-4 and TRBJ2-7; 7 bases align to TRBD2. CDR1 and CDR2 (germline): SGHNT, YYREEE (reference sequence). V gave up 1 base and J gave up 5 bases; unmatched junction bases: 6. The CDR3 is 14 amino acids.

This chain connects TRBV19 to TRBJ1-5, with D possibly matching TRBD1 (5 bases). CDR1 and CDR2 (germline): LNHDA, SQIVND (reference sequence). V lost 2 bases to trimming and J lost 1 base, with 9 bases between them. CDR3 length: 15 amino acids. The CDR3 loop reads CASSINQGSNQPQHF. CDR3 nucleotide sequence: TGTGCCAGTAGTATAAATCAGGGAAGCAATCAGCCCCAGCATTTT.

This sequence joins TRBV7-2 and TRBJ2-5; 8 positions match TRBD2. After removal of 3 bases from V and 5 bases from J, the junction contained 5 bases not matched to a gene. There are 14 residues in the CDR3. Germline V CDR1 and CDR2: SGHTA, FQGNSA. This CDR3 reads CASSFSGVGETQYF. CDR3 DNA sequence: TGTGCCAGCAGCTTTAGCGGGGTCGGGGAGACCCAGTACTTC.

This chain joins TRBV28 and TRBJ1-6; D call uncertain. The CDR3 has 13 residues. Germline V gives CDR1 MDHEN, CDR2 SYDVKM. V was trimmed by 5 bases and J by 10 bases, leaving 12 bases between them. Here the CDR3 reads CASSPYSYSPLHF. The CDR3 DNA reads TGTGCCAGCAGTCCCTACAGCTACTCACCCCTCCACTTT.

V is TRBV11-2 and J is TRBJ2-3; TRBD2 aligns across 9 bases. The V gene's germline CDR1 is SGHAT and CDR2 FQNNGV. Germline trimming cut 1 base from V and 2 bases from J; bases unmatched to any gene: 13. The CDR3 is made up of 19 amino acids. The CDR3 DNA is TGTGCCAGCAGCTTAGGGCATAGAAGCAGCGGGGGGTCCACAGATACGCAGTATTTT. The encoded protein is CASSLGHRSSGGSTDTQYF.

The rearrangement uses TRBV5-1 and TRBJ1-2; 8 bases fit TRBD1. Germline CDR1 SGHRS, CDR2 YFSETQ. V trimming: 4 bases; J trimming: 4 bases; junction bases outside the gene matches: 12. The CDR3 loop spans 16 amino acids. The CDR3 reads CASSKGQGTNGYGYTF. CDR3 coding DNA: TGCGCCAGCAGCAAAGGACAGGGAACTAACGGCTATGGCTACACCTTC.

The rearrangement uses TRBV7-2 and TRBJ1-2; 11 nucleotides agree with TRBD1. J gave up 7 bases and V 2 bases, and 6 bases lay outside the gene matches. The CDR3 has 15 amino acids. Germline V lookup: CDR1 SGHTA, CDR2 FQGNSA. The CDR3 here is CASSLRGQGVGGYTF. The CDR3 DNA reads TGTGCCAGCAGCTTACGGGGACAGGGGGTAGGTGGCTACACCTTC.

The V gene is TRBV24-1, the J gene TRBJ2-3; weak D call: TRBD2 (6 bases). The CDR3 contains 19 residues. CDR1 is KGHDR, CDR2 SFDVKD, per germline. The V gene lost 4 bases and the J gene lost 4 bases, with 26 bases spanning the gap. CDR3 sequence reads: CATSDVPYLARGSADTQYF. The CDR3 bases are TGTGCCACCAGTGACGTCCCGTACCTAGCCCGGGGGAGCGCAGATACGCAGTATTTT.

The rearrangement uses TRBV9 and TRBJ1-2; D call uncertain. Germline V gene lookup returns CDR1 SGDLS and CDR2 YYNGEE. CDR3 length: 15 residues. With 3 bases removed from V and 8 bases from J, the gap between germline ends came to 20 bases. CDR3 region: CASSGRTGNFDGYTF. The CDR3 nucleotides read TGTGCCAGCAGCGGACGGACGGGGAATTTTGACGGCTACACCTTC.

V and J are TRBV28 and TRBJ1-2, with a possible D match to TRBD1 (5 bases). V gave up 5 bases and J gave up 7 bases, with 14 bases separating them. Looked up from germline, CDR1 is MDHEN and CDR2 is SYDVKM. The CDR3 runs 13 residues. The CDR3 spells CASSTSTDRGYTF. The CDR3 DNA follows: TGTGCCAGCAGTACCTCGACAGACCGTGGCTACACCTTC.

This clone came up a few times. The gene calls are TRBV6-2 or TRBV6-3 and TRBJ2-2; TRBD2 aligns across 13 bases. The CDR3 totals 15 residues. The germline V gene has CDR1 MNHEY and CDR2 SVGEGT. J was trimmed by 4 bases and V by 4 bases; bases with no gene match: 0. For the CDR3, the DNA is TGTGCCAGCAGTTGGACTAGCGGGGGCACCGGGGAGCTGTTTTTT. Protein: CASSWTSGGTGELFF.

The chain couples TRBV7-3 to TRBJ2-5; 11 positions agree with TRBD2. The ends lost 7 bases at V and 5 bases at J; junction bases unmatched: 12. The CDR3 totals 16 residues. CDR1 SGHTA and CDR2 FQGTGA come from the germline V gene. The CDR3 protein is CASNPIAGGPWETQYF. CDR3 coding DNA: TGTGCCAGCAACCCGATAGCGGGGGGGCCTTGGGAGACCCAGTACTTC. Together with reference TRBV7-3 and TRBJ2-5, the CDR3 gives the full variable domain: GAGVSQTPSNKVTEKGKYVELRCDPISGHTALYWYRQSLGQGPEFLIYFQGTGAADDSGLPNDRFFAVRPEGSVSTLKIQRTERGDSAVYLCASNPIAGGPWETQYFGPGTRLLVL.

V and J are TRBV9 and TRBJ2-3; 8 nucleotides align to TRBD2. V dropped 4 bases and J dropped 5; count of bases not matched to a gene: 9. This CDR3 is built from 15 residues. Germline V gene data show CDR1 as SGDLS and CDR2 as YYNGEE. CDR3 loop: CASSLGLESGDTQYF. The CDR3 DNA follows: TGTGCCAGCAGCCTGGGACTAGAATCTGGAGATACGCAGTATTTT.